Presented here are 29 T cell receptor beta chains from one specimen sequenced in a study of blood T cell repertoires in COVID-19. The assay was immunoSEQ multiplex PCR, and TCRdb's table has in-frame clones only and misses some. The sample includes under 300,000 clones, roughly 85% seen only once; the top ten take 2.5% to 3.5%. Material: peripheral blood. The receptors stem from a woman younger than 45 with active or convalescent COVID-19.

The chain carries TRBV4-3 and TRBJ1-5; a possible D gene is TRBD1 (5 bases). The CDR3 covers 15 residues. V lost 0 bases, J lost 4 bases, and 10 bases lay in between. Per the germline V gene, CDR1 is LGHNA and CDR2 is YSLEER. CDR3 sequence reads: CASSQDRQRNQPQHF. DNA for the CDR3: TGCGCCAGCAGCCAAGATCGACAGCGAAATCAGCCCCAGCATTTT.

The CDR3 is CASSVSSTGNTEAFF. The CDR3 coding sequence is TGTGCCAGCAGCGTCAGCTCGACAGGGAACACTGAAGCTTTCTTT. The rearrangement uses TRBV9 and TRBJ1-1, with a tentative D call TRBD1 (6 bases). The CDR3 is made up of 15 amino acids. Looked up from germline, CDR1 is SGDLS and CDR2 is YYNGEE. Trimming pared 2 bases from V and 1 base from J, leaving 12 bases between.

V usage is TRBV6-5 and J usage is TRBJ1-2; 8 bases agree with TRBD1. This CDR3 region has 14 residues. V shed 6 bases, J shed 4 bases, and the junction held 7 bases outside the gene matches. The germline gives CDR1 MNHEY, CDR2 SVGAGI. CDR3 DNA: TGTGCCAGCAGCTTCGGACAGGGAGTCTATGGCTACACCTTC. Protein product: CASSFGQGVYGYTF.

This sequence joins TRBV30 and TRBJ1-1; 7 nucleotides match TRBD1. The CDR3 length is 13 residues. Germline assignment: CDR1 GTSNPN and CDR2 SVGIG (reference sequence). V was clipped by 6 bases and J by 1 base; unmatched bases: 5. CDR3 region: CACRGQSNTEAFF. The CDR3 coding sequence is TGTGCCTGCAGGGGACAGTCGAACACTGAAGCTTTCTTT. The full variable domain, its missing parts supplied by reference TRBV30 and TRBJ1-1, is SQTIHQWPATLVQPVGSPLSLECTVEGTSNPNLYWYRQAAGRGLQLLFYSVGIGQISSEVPQNLSASRPQDRQFILSSKKLLLSDSGFYLCACRGQSNTEAFFGQGTRLTVV.

This sequence joins TRBV10-3 and TRBJ1-1, with TRBD1 as a possible D gene (5 bases). The CDR3 is 14 residues long. V lost 6 bases and J lost 2, with 13 bases in between. The germline gives CDR1 ENHRY, CDR2 SYGVKD. CDR3 sequence (DNA): TGTGCCATCAGCCCCGGGGGGACCAACACTGAAGCTTTCTTT. Protein: CAISPGGTNTEAFF.

The CDR3 sequence: CASRANRGPDSPLHF. As DNA, the CDR3 is TGTGCCAGCAGGGCAAACAGGGGGCCGGATTCACCCCTCCACTTT. J is TRBJ1-6 and V is TRBV14, with 9 bases aligning to TRBD1. The CDR3 runs to 15 residues. V was pared by 6 bases and J by 8 bases, with 8 bases of the junction left unmatched. Germline V gene sequence: CDR1 SGHDN, CDR2 FVKESK.

This clone has a handful of counts. The V gene is TRBV6-1, the J gene TRBJ2-3, with D possibly matching TRBD2 (5 bases). The CDR3 is 11 amino acids. Trimming took 1 base from V and 9 from J, leaving 5 bases between them. Germline V gene lookup returns CDR1 MNHNS and CDR2 SASEGT. CDR3 nucleotide sequence: TGTGCCAGCAGTGAAGGCGGGACGCAGTATTTT. Its translation: CASSEGGTQYF.

The chain joins TRBV6-1 to TRBJ1-1; TRBD1 is a possible D gene (5 bases). The CDR3 is made up of 14 amino acids. Trimming left V 3 bases short and J 4 bases short, with 12 bases between. Germline lookup yields CDR1 MNHNS and CDR2 SASEGT. Written as DNA, the CDR3 is TGTGCCAGCAGTGAGATGGGGGGGACCACTGAAGCTTTCTTT. It encodes CASSEMGGTTEAFF.

V and J are TRBV19 and TRBJ2-2; TRBD2 matches 12 bases. This CDR3 has 16 amino acids. Germline trimming cut 6 bases from V and 0 bases from J; bases unmatched to any gene: 2. Germline V gives CDR1 LNHDA, CDR2 SQIVND (reference sequence). As DNA, the CDR3 is TGTGCCAGTAGCCGGACTAGCGGGGCGAACACCGGGGAGCTGTTTTTT. Encoded protein: CASSRTSGANTGELFF.

This clone occurred a few times. CDR3 sequence: CSVKGVGSGNTIYF. CDR3 DNA sequence: TGCAGCGTCAAGGGAGTTGGCTCCGGAAACACCATATATTTT. This chain uses TRBV29-1 with TRBJ1-3, with D uncertain. The V end lost 6 bases, the J end lost 4 bases, and 16 bases lay between the germline ends. The CDR3 covers 14 residues. The germline V gene has CDR1 SQVTM and CDR2 ANQGSEA.

This clone was recorded a few times. Written as DNA, the CDR3 is TGTGCCAGCAGCGGGGCACAGAGCCCCTATGGCTACACCTTC. Translated, it gives CASSGAQSPYGYTF. The chain carries TRBV5-6 and TRBJ1-2, with D maybe TRBD1 (5 bases). The germline V gene encodes CDR1 SGHDT and CDR2 YYEEEE. V was clipped by 4 bases and J by 4 bases, with 14 bases between them. This CDR3 spans 14 amino acids.

V and J are TRBV6-2 or TRBV6-3 and TRBJ2-3, with TRBD2 as a possible D gene (6 bases). The germline gives CDR1 MNHEY, CDR2 SVGEGT. CDR3 length: 15 amino acids. Trimming removed 2 bases from V and 3 bases from J, with 12 bases in between. In DNA, the CDR3 is TGTGCCAGCAGTTACAACGCGGGGTCGACAGATACGCAGTATTTT. Translation gives CASSYNAGSTDTQYF.

This clone was counted only a few times. This sequence joins TRBV18 and TRBJ1-1; D is unresolved. This CDR3 has 15 residues. CDR1 is KGHSH and CDR2 is LQKENI in the germline V gene. Trimming removed 6 bases at V and 0 bases at J, with 14 bases between. CDR3 DNA: TGTGCCAGCTCGCCGACTACCGATCTGAACACTGAAGCTTTCTTT. Translated, it gives CASSPTTDLNTEAFF. Drawing the rest from reference TRBV18 and TRBJ1-1, the complete variable domain is NAGVMQNPRHLVRRRGQEARLRCSPMKGHSHVYWYRQLPEEGLKFMVYLQKENIIDESGMPKERFSAEFPKEGPSILRIQQVVRGDSAAYFCASSPTTDLNTEAFFGQGTRLTVV.

The chain links TRBV25-1 to TRBJ1-6; maybe TRBD1 (6 bases). Trimming removed 3 bases at V and 10 bases at J, with 19 bases between. Germline V CDR1 and CDR2: MGHDK, SYGVNS. The CDR3 consists of 16 residues. The CDR3 region is CASSDPWTDRGSPLHF. CDR3 sequence (DNA): TGTGCCAGCAGTGACCCCTGGACAGATAGAGGGTCACCCCTCCACTTT.

The V and J genes are TRBV7-9 and TRBJ2-5, with D possibly being TRBD1 (6 bases). The CDR3 has 17 residues. Trimming removed 4 bases from V and 2 bases from J, with 20 bases in between. In germline, CDR1 is SEHNR, CDR2 FQNEAQ (reference sequence). CDR3 protein: CASSSVRVQGAQETQYF. CDR3 sequence (DNA): TGTGCCAGCAGCTCAGTCAGAGTACAGGGCGCACAAGAGACCCAGTACTTC.

This clone occurred once. The chain links TRBV3-1 (or the pseudogene TRBV3-2) to TRBJ1-1, with D perhaps TRBD1 (5 bases). CDR3 length equals 14 residues. Trimming pared 4 bases from V and 6 bases from J, leaving 15 bases between. Germline CDR1 and CDR2: LGHDT and YNNKEL (reference sequence). As DNA, the CDR3 is TGTGCCAGCAGCCGGCGGGGGGGAGGCGCTGAAGCTTTCTTT. It encodes CASSRRGGGAEAFF.

This chain links TRBV6-6 with TRBJ1-2; no reliable D call. The germline gives CDR1 MNHNY, CDR2 SVGAGI (reference sequence). Between the trimmed V and J ends, which lost 6 bases and 1 base, there was a span of 6 bases. CDR3 length equals 12 residues. Written as DNA, the CDR3 is TGTGCCAGCAGCGAGAGTAACTATGGCTACACCTTC. This gives the protein CASSESNYGYTF.

The chain employs TRBV9 and TRBJ2-7; the D gene is possibly TRBD2 (5 bases). The CDR3 covers 13 residues. Germline loops: CDR1 SGDLS, CDR2 YYNGEE. Trimming cost V 0 bases and J 8 bases, with 12 bases left between them. The CDR3 loop is CASSVATDSKQYF. As DNA, the CDR3 is TGTGCCAGCAGCGTAGCTACGGACTCTAAGCAGTACTTC.

This chain uses TRBV12-3 or TRBV12-4 with TRBJ1-2; D uncertain. The V gene lost 2 bases and the J gene lost 7 bases, with 8 bases spanning the gap. This CDR3 comprises 12 residues. The DNA for the CDR3 is TGTGCCAGCAGTTTACAGTGGAGTGGCTACACCTTC. Its translation: CASSLQWSGYTF.

The V call is TRBV16, the J call TRBJ2-3; tentative D call: TRBD2 (5 bases). Trimming took 2 bases from V and 4 from J, leaving 16 bases between them. This CDR3 has 16 residues. Germline CDR1 is KGHSY and CDR2 is FQNENV. The CDR3 region is CASSQNGLAGPDTQYF. CDR3 coding DNA: TGTGCCAGCAGCCAAAACGGACTTGCGGGCCCAGATACGCAGTATTTT.

The genes are TRBV29-1 and TRBJ2-6; possibly TRBD2 for D (7 bases). This CDR3 is built from 16 residues. V lost 3 bases and J 0 bases, leaving 12 bases between the germline ends. Per germline, CDR1 SQVTM and CDR2 ANQGSEA. CDR3 residues: CSVEAGASSGANVLTF. The CDR3 region has the DNA TGCAGCGTTGAGGCGGGGGCCTCCTCTGGGGCCAACGTCCTGACTTTC.

The rearrangement joins TRBV27 to TRBJ1-1, with 9 bases that match TRBD1. The J segment lost 3 bases and the V segment lost 4 bases, leaving 15 bases of the junction unmatched. CDR3 size: 18 residues. Germline V gene data show CDR1 as MNHEY and CDR2 as SMNVEV (reference sequence). The CDR3 nucleotides read TGTGCCAGCAGTTCCCTAACCGGGACAGGGATATTGGACACTGAAGCTTTCTTT. This codes for CASSSLTGTGILDTEAFF.

This clone was counted once. The chain employs TRBV10-3 and TRBJ1-1, with D hard to call. Germline-derived CDR1 and CDR2 are ENHRY and SYGVKD. V was cut by 3 bases and J by 11 bases, with 16 bases left in between. This CDR3 contains 13 residues. The CDR3 DNA sequence: TGTGCCATCAGTGAATTAGGGAGTTCAAGGGCTTTCTTT. Protein sequence: CAISELGSSRAFF.

The chain carries TRBV20-1 and TRBJ1-2; D gene uncertain. V was cut by 7 bases and J by 8 bases, with 8 bases left in between. Germline V gene sequence: CDR1 DFQATT, CDR2 SNEGSKA (reference sequence). The CDR3 spans 9 residues. CDR3 nucleotides: TGCAGTGTGAGAATCGGCTACACCTTC. It codes for CSVRIGYTF.

This chain uses TRBV6-1 with TRBJ2-5, with a weak D call TRBD1 (6 bases). Germline V gene sequence: CDR1 MNHNS, CDR2 SASEGT. The germline V and J ends were trimmed by 2 bases and 2 bases, with 12 bases remaining between them. This CDR3 has 15 residues. As DNA, the CDR3 is TGTGCCAGCAGTGAACAGCGGACAGCACAAGAGACCCAGTACTTC. Protein: CASSEQRTAQETQYF.

The V and J genes are TRBV5-1 and TRBJ2-5; 8 positions match TRBD2. This CDR3 region has 15 residues. Per germline, CDR1 SGHRS and CDR2 YFSETQ. The junction had 7 bases not matched to a gene; V was cut back by 4 bases and J by 2 bases. The CDR3 DNA is TGCGCCAGCAGCATTCGACCGGGGGGGCAAGAGACCCAGTACTTC. This codes for CASSIRPGGQETQYF.

A single count supports this clone. V gene TRBV4-3 combines with J gene TRBJ2-3, with TRBD2 as a possible D gene (7 bases). Per germline, CDR1 LGHNA and CDR2 YSLEER. CDR3 size: 16 residues. The V gene lost 0 bases and the J gene lost 1 base, with 11 bases spanning the gap. CDR3 bases: TGCGCCAGCAGCCAAGATCGGCGGGGGCGCACAGATACGCAGTATTTT. Its protein is CASSQDRRGRTDTQYF.

This sequence joins TRBV11-3 and TRBJ2-3; weak D call: TRBD1 (6 bases). Between the trimmed V and J ends, which lost 5 bases and 7 bases, there was a span of 22 bases. This CDR3 region has 16 residues. CDR1 is SGHNT, CDR2 YENEEA, per germline. In nucleotides, the CDR3 is TGTGCCAGCAGCCCAGGGGCGGGTGTCTCGGGTAATACGCAGTATTTT. It specifies CASSPGAGVSGNTQYF. The whole variable domain, filled in from reference TRBV11-3 and TRBJ2-3, reads EAGVVQSPRYKIIEKKQPVAFWCNPISGHNTLYWYLQNLGQGPELLIRYENEEAVDDSQLPKDRFSAERLKGVDSTLKIQPAELGDSAVYLCASSPGAGVSGNTQYFGPGTRLTVL.

This chain's CDR3 is CASSFLTAVRLAKNIQYF. CDR3 DNA: TGTGCCAGCAGCTTCTTGACAGCCGTGAGATTAGCCAAAAACATTCAGTACTTC. The chain links TRBV7-3 to TRBJ2-4, with D perhaps TRBD1 (5 bases). This CDR3 is 18 amino acids long. CDR1 is SGHTA and CDR2 is FQGTGA in the germline V gene. Trimming cost V 3 bases and J 0 bases, with 18 bases left between them.